Listed below are T cell receptor beta chains from one sample, sequenced in a study of blood T cells in healthy people across ages. TCRdb reprocessed the 5' RACE reads via MiXCR and lists one record per CDR3 protein. Here the sample spans 1.5 million to 1.9 million distinct CDR3 sequences, 35% to 45% being singletons. The sample consisted of blood. Source of these receptors: a woman in her late teens or twenties in good health. CDR3s include the opening cysteine and the closing phenylalanine or tryptophan. Each record gives: V gene, J gene, clone size, D gene, CDR3 protein, CDR3 DNA. The D gene is left open where the match is weak. Clone size is shown for a subset of rows, as once, few, many or a class of expanded clone.

TRBV29-1	TRBJ2-3	.	.	CSAEWGGNPDTQYF	TGCAGCGCAGAGTGGGGCGGGAACCCAGATACGCAGTATTTT
TRBV29-1	TRBJ2-1	.	TRBD1	CSVEGTGVDLSYNEQFF	TGCAGCGTTGAGGGTACAGGGGTCGACCTCTCCTACAATGAGCAGTTCTTC
TRBV20-1	TRBJ2-1	.	TRBD1	CSAPTRTGPDEQFF	TGCAGTGCCCCAACCCGGACAGGGCCCGATGAGCAGTTCTTC
TRBV29-1	TRBJ2-1	.	.	CSAFGRADSYNEQFF	TGCAGCGCCTTCGGACGGGCAGACTCCTACAATGAGCAGTTCTTC
TRBV7-2	TRBJ2-2	.	.	CAERRTGGELFF	TGTGCAGAAAGGAGGACGGGCGGGGAGCTGTTTTTT
TRBV27	TRBJ2-5	.	TRBD2	CASSLSAGTRGNRYF	TGTGCCAGCAGCTTATCTGCCGGGACTAGAGGAAATAGGTACTTC
TRBV7-2	TRBJ1-1	.	.	CASSLRPGNTEAFF	TGTGCCAGCAGCTTAAGACCGGGAAACACTGAAGCTTTCTTT
TRBV11-2	TRBJ2-7	.	TRBD2	CASSPQAGSEQYF	TGTGCCAGCAGCCCGCAAGCGGGGTCCGAGCAGTACTTC
TRBV12-3/TRBV12-4	TRBJ2-3	.	.	CASRGPRGGPDTQYF	TGTGCCAGCAGGGGTCCCCGGGGCGGCCCAGATACGCAGTATTTT
TRBV5-6	TRBJ1-6	few	TRBD1	CASTQGQTTPLHF	TGTGCCAGCACCCAGGGACAGACAACTCCCCTCCACTTT
TRBV7-2	TRBJ2-3	.	.	CASSLAPGISTDTQYF	TGTGCCAGCAGCTTAGCGCCCGGGATCAGCACAGATACGCAGTATTTT